The rows below give T cell receptor beta chains drawn from one sample of a study of OX40 agonist ivuxolimab in advanced cancers. The assay was immunoSEQ multiplex PCR, and TCRdb's table has in-frame clones only and misses some. The sample contains tens of thousands of clones, 91% of which appear only once. The sequencing used CD4+ or CD8+ T cells sorted from blood, collected in a trial of the OX40 agonist ivuxolimab. Receptors originate from an adult with an advanced solid tumor such as melanoma, head and neck, liver or kidney cancer. Each CDR3 is given with its conserved first and last residue. D genes are given only for firm matches. Only some rows state a clone size, as once, few, many or a class for expanded clones.

v_gene	d_gene	abundance	j_gene	CDR3aa	CDR3nt
TRBV9	TRBD1	NA	TRBJ1-3	CASSSQTGGGGNTIYF	TGTGCCAGCAGCAGCCAGACAGGGGGCGGTGGAAACACCATATATTTT
TRBV7-2	NA	NA	TRBJ1-1	CASSPPLLGTEAFF	TGTGCCAGCAGCCCCCCCCTGCTGGGGACTGAAGCTTTCTTT
TRBV7-2	NA	NA	TRBJ1-4	CASSPRTGEEKLFF	TGTGCCAGCAGCCCGAGGACGGGGGAGGAAAAACTGTTTTTT
TRBV9	NA	NA	TRBJ2-5	CASSVTGAALKQETQYF	TGTGCCAGCAGCGTAACCGGGGCTGCTCTGAAACAAGAGACCCAGTACTTC
TRBV18	NA	once	TRBJ1-5	CASSPSTGPSNQPQHF	TGTGCCAGCTCACCTTCCACCGGACCAAGCAATCAGCCCCAGCATTTT
TRBV6-1	NA	NA	TRBJ1-2	CASIRGTVGGYTF	TGTGCCAGCATTAGGGGGACTGTTGGTGGCTACACCTTC
TRBV29-1	NA	NA	TRBJ1-1	CSVYPPGTEAFF	TGCAGCGTTTACCCGCCGGGGACTGAAGCTTTCTTT
TRBV5-1	NA	NA	TRBJ2-3	CASSLAQYTDTQYF	TGCGCCAGCAGCTTGGCCCAGTACACAGATACGCAGTATTTT
TRBV28	NA	NA	TRBJ1-4	CASSPLGATNEKLFF	TGTGCCAGCAGCCCCTTGGGGGCTACAAATGAAAAACTGTTTTTT
TRBV27	NA	NA	TRBJ2-7	CASSLLKGAGVPYEQYF	TGTGCCAGCAGCCTCCTAAAGGGGGCGGGAGTACCCTACGAGCAGTACTTC
TRBV7-2	NA	once	TRBJ2-2	CASSLRGTTGELFF	TGTGCCAGCAGCTTAAGGGGGACGACCGGGGAGCTGTTTTTT
TRBV28	NA	NA	TRBJ1-1	CASSLGASGDTEAFF	TGTGCCAGCAGTTTAGGAGCCTCCGGGGACACTGAAGCTTTCTTT
TRBV4-1	TRBD1	NA	TRBJ2-6	CASSQALFPGQGAGANVLTF	TGCGCCAGCAGCCAAGCTCTTTTTCCGGGACAGGGGGCTGGGGCCAACGTCCTGACTTTC
TRBV10-3	NA	NA	TRBJ2-5	CAISEKRKETQYF	TGTGCCATCAGTGAGAAGAGAAAAGAGACCCAGTACTTC
TRBV5-1	TRBD1	NA	TRBJ2-5	CASSLATGPETQYF	TGCGCCAGCAGCTTGGCGACAGGGCCAGAGACCCAGTACTTC
TRBV20-1	NA	few	TRBJ1-2	CSAGGGGYTF	TGCAGTGCTGGGGGAGGGGGCTACACCTTC
TRBV7-9	NA	NA	TRBJ2-5	CASSFFGSQETQYF	TGTGCCAGCAGCTTCTTTGGCTCCCAAGAGACCCAGTACTTC
TRBV7-8	NA	NA	TRBJ1-5	CASSSLTENQPQHF	TGTGCCAGCAGCTCCCTGACGGAAAATCAGCCCCAGCATTTT
TRBV18	NA	NA	TRBJ2-7	CASSSDSGPYEQYF	TGTGCCAGCTCGTCCGACAGCGGACCCTACGAGCAGTACTTC
TRBV7-2	NA	NA	TRBJ2-2	CASSLVGGTYTGELFF	TGTGCCAGCAGCTTAGTGGGGGGTACCTACACCGGGGAGCTGTTTTTT
TRBV19	NA	NA	TRBJ2-2	CASRDEAGELFF	TGTGCCAGTAGGGACGAGGCCGGGGAGCTGTTTTTT
TRBV27	NA	NA	TRBJ2-6	CASRDSGANVLTF	TGTGCCAGCAGGGACTCTGGGGCCAACGTCCTGACTTTC
TRBV7-2	TRBD2	NA	TRBJ2-4	CASSLVGSGRAGNIQYF	TGTGCCAGCAGCTTAGTGGGTAGCGGGAGGGCGGGAAACATTCAGTACTTC
TRBV28	NA	NA	TRBJ1-4	CASSLRGRDLVNEKLFF	TGTGCCAGCAGTCTACGTGGAAGGGACTTGGTTAATGAAAAACTGTTTTTT
TRBV5-1	NA	NA	TRBJ1-1	CASSYQGRNTEAFF	TGCGCCAGCAGCTACCAGGGAAGGAACACTGAAGCTTTCTTT
TRBV7-9	NA	few	TRBJ2-3	CASRQVFRSADTQYF	TGTGCCAGCCGGCAGGTATTCCGGTCCGCAGATACGCAGTATTTT
TRBV25-1	NA	NA	TRBJ1-2	CASSPNQVGGYTF	TGTGCCAGCAGTCCTAATCAGGTCGGTGGCTACACCTTC
TRBV19	NA	once	TRBJ2-5	CASLGPRKTQYF	TGTGCCAGTTTGGGACCGCGGAAGACCCAGTACTTC
TRBV29-1	TRBD2	NA	TRBJ2-1	CSVALAGGVEQFF	TGCAGCGTTGCGCTAGCGGGGGGGGTGGAGCAGTTCTTC
TRBV6-1	NA	NA	TRBJ1-5	CASSEGPGQHF	TGTGCCAGCAGTGAAGGCCCCGGCCAGCATTTT
TRBV5-6	NA	NA	TRBJ1-5	CASSFGQGISQPQHF	TGTGCCAGCAGCTTTGGGCAGGGGATAAGTCAGCCCCAGCATTTT
TRBV29-1	NA	NA	TRBJ2-7	CSVGGQGLYEQYF	TGCAGCGTTGGTGGCCAGGGCCTCTACGAGCAGTACTTC
TRBV7-2	TRBD1	NA	TRBJ1-1	CASSWGQLKNTEAFF	TGTGCCAGCAGCTGGGGACAGCTAAAAAACACTGAAGCTTTCTTT
TRBV28	NA	NA	TRBJ2-3	CASSLYDTQYF	TGTGCCAGCAGCTTATACGATACGCAGTATTTT
TRBV9	NA	few	TRBJ2-1	CASGVSTVYNEQFF	TGTGCCAGCGGTGTATCTACCGTCTACAATGAGCAGTTCTTC
TRBV4-1	NA	NA	TRBJ2-1	CASSQRDTGPSYNEQFF	TGCGCCAGCAGCCAAAGGGACACCGGACCCTCCTACAATGAGCAGTTCTTC